This TCR beta chain was observed in a study of beta chain features in type 1 diabetes. For the study at large: Investigators examined more than 90 million sorted cells across all samples. Study outcomes and limitations: Researchers report that Type 1 diabetes patients had moderately but significantly shorter TCRB CDR3s across all four CD4+ subsets. Insertions were fewer and deletions more numerous at VDJ junctions in type 1 diabetes patients. The similarity of naive, central memory and Treg TCRB repertoires appeared greater among patients than among healthy donors.

Every sorted population was more than 95% pure. A note on this clone: Its specificity is unknown.

The CDR3 runs 14 residues. V lost 5 bases to trimming and J lost 0 bases, with 5 bases between them. The germline V gene has CDR1 SEHNR and CDR2 FQNEAQ (reference sequence). Every isolated RNA sample was fully reverse transcribed, so sequencing captured expressed TCRB transcripts. Profiling relied on immunoSEQ multiplex PCR, and the TCRdb table lists in-frame clones only, not all of them. The sample has about 130,000 clones; around 8.8% are singletons. This TCR derives from a young man with type 1 diabetes. Sequencing was performed on central memory CD4+ T cells from blood. The chain uses TRBV7-9 and TRBJ2-6; D call uncertain. CDR3 in amino acids: CASSHSSGANVLTF. DNA for the CDR3: TGTGCCAGCAGCCACTCCTCTGGGGCCAACGTCCTGACTTTC.